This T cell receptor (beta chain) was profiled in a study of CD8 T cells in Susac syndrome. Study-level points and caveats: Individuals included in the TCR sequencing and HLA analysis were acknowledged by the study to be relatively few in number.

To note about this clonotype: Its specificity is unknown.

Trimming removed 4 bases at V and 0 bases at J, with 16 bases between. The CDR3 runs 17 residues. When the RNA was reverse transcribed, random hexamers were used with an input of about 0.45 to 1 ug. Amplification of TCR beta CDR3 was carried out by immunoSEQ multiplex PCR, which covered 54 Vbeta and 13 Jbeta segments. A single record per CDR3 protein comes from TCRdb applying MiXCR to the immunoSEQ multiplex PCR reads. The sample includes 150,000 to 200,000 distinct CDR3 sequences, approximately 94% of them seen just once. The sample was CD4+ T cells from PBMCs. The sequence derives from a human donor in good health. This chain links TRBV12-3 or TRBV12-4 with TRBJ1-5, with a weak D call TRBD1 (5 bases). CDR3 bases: TGTGCCAGCAGTTCGACGCTCCGGGACTTTAGCAATCAGCCCCAGCATTTT. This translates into CASSSTLRDFSNQPQHF.